This TCR beta chain was sequenced in a study of T cell responses to AZD1222 COVID-19 vaccine. Overall study results and limits: Scientists sampled the repertoires only once the peak T cell response had passed. It should be noted that donors were predominantly white British and more often female, and clonal diversity was possibly underestimated. The number of AZD1222 recipients seropositive at baseline was only six. Spike regions recognized by vaccine-associated CD4 TCRs spanned the protein, led by 160-218 and 743-854.

The V end lost 5 bases, the J end lost 4 bases, and 11 bases lay between the germline ends. The CDR3 sequence is 13 residues long. Germline lookup yields CDR1 LNHDA and CDR2 SQIVND (reference sequence). Remarks on this clone: Its antigen is as yet unknown.

Measured with immunoSEQ multiplex PCR; TCRdb has only the in-frame clones, and not every one. The sample has approximately 100,000 clones; 86% are singletons. Sequenced here: peripheral blood, sampled 28 days after the second dose of the MenACWY control vaccine. The genes are TRBV19 and TRBJ1-2; D ambiguous. The source is an adult who received the MenACWY meningococcal vaccine as a control. The CDR3 DNA is TGTGCCAGTAGTCTAACGGTCCCCTATGGCTACACCTTC. This sequence encodes CASSLTVPYGYTF. Drawing the rest from reference TRBV19 and TRBJ1-2, the complete variable domain is DGGITQSPKYLFRKEGQNVTLSCEQNLNHDAMYWYRQDPGQGLRLIYYSQIVNDFQKGDIAEGYSVSREKKESFPLTVTSAQKNPTAFYLCASSLTVPYGYTFGSGTRLTVV.